The 23 T cell receptor beta chains in this list originate from one sample, sequenced in a study of cytomegalovirus exposure and HLA in healthy donors. In the PCR, 60 Vbeta and 13 Jbeta primers were used. Using immunoSEQ multiplex PCR, the repertoire was profiled, and TCRdb retains in-frame clones only, with some absent. The table shows under 250,000 clones, with about 72% occurring only once. Sequencing was done on a sample of PBMCs. The receptors here all came from a male donor in good health and CMV-seronegative.

J is TRBJ1-1 and V is TRBV11-2; 7 bases agree with TRBD1. J was trimmed by 4 bases and V by 1 base; bases with no gene match: 6. This CDR3 is 15 amino acids long. CDR1 is SGHAT and CDR2 is FQNNGV in the germline V gene. CDR3 nucleotides: TGTGCCAGCAGCTTAGTTAGTAGGGGGCCCACTGAAGCTTTCTTT. Protein sequence: CASSLVSRGPTEAFF.

This clone was recorded only once. V usage is TRBV28 and J usage is TRBJ2-1; the match to TRBD1 covers 8 bases. V shed 5 bases and J 6 bases; nucleotides not matched to a gene: 6. Germline V gives CDR1 MDHEN, CDR2 SYDVKM. CDR3 length equals 14 residues. CDR3 sequence: CASSLGTGFNEQFF. Here the CDR3 DNA reads TGTGCCAGCAGTCTCGGGACAGGTTTCAATGAGCAGTTCTTC.

The sample holds a few counts of this clone. This sample also contains other DNA sequences that code for the same CDR3. The V and J genes are TRBV28 and TRBJ1-1; maybe TRBD1 (5 bases). Germline V lookup: CDR1 MDHEN, CDR2 SYDVKM. This CDR3 region has 13 residues. With 4 bases removed from V and 1 base from J, the gap between germline ends came to 7 bases. The chain's CDR3 is CASSYRGNTEAFF. The CDR3 DNA sequence: TGTGCCAGCAGTTATAGGGGGAACACTGAAGCTTTCTTT. The whole variable domain, remainder taken from reference TRBV28 and TRBJ1-1, is DVKVTQSSRYLVKRTGEKVFLECVQDMDHENMFWYRQDPGLGLRLIYFSYDVKMKEKGDIPEGYSVSREKKERFSLILESASTNQTSMYLCASSYRGNTEAFFGQGTRLTVV.

This clone was seen a handful of times. This chain uses TRBV5-8 with TRBJ1-1; 8 bases are shared with TRBD1. Trimming at V came to 3 bases and at J to 5 bases, leaving 3 bases not matched to a gene. Germline assignment: CDR1 SGHTS and CDR2 YDEGEE. The CDR3 runs 13 residues. The CDR3 coding sequence is TGTGCCAGCAGCTCCAGGACAGGGACTGAAGCTTTCTTT. Protein sequence: CASSSRTGTEAFF.

V is TRBV6-6 and J is TRBJ2-7, with 7 bases matching TRBD1. The ends lost 6 bases at V and 4 bases at J; junction bases unmatched: 12. Germline CDR1 reads MNHNY; CDR2 reads SVGAGI (reference sequence). The CDR3 runs to 15 residues. The CDR3 DNA reads TGTGCCAGCAGGCAGGGGGTAGGATTTCCATACGAGCAGTACTTC. It encodes CASRQGVGFPYEQYF.

This clone was seen a handful of times. The chain employs TRBV4-1 and TRBJ1-5; a weak D match, TRBD1 (6 bases). Germline CDR1 MGHRA, CDR2 YSYEKL. V was trimmed by 0 bases and J by 6 bases, leaving 15 bases between them. The CDR3 sequence is 16 residues long. The CDR3 coding sequence is TGCGCCAGCAGCCAAGATGAATGGGTGGGGGCTCAGCCCCAGCATTTT. Its translation: CASSQDEWVGAQPQHF.

The chain recombines TRBV9 with TRBJ1-1; 9 positions agree with TRBD1. Germline trimming cut 4 bases from V and 1 base from J; bases unmatched to any gene: 5. CDR1 and CDR2 from the germline V gene are SGDLS and YYNGEE. The CDR3 length is 15 residues. In DNA form, the CDR3 reads TGTGCCAGCAGCCCATCGGGACAGGGGAACACTGAAGCTTTCTTT. The encoded protein is CASSPSGQGNTEAFF. Looking up the rest from reference TRBV9 and TRBJ1-1 gives the full variable domain: DSGVTQTPKHLITATGQRVTLRCSPRSGDLSVYWYQQSLDQGLQFLIQYYNGEERAKGNILERFSAQQFPDLHSELNLSSLELGDSALYFCASSPSGQGNTEAFFGQGTRLTVV.

In this sample, this clone turned up a few times. The chain is built from TRBV19 and TRBJ2-7; 9 bases map to TRBD1. V shed 4 bases and J 2 bases; nucleotides not matched to a gene: 3. Germline values: CDR1 LNHDA, CDR2 SQIVND (reference sequence). This CDR3 region has 14 residues. In DNA form, the CDR3 reads TGTGCCAGTAGTACCGGGACAGGGACCTACGAGCAGTACTTC. Its translation: CASSTGTGTYEQYF.

CDR3 in DNA: TGTGCCACCCGTGGGGAGGGTGAAAAACTGTTTTTT. It specifies CATRGEGEKLFF. This sequence joins TRBV19 and TRBJ1-4; D ambiguous. The length of the CDR3 is 12 residues. The germline V gene encodes CDR1 LNHDA and CDR2 SQIVND (reference sequence). The ends were cut back, 10 bases at V and 7 bases at J, with 13 bases in the middle. Full variable domain (missing parts from reference TRBV19 and TRBJ1-4): DGGITQSPKYLFRKEGQNVTLSCEQNLNHDAMYWYRQDPGQGLRLIYYSQIVNDFQKGDIAEGYSVSREKKESFPLTVTSAQKNPTAFYLCATRGEGEKLFFGSGTQLSVL.

The J gene is TRBJ1-4, the V gene TRBV5-4; D may be TRBD1 (5 bases). V lost 1 base, J lost 8 bases, and 12 bases lay in between. Germline V gene data show CDR1 as SGHNT and CDR2 as YYREEE (reference sequence). CDR3 length equals 14 residues. The CDR3 reads CASSLTGGGEKLFF. The CDR3 bases are TGTGCCAGCAGCTTGACTGGGGGAGGCGAAAAACTGTTTTTT.

The table lists this clone with a few counts. This rearrangement joins TRBV7-2 to TRBJ2-5; D unresolved. Per the germline V gene, CDR1 is SGHTA and CDR2 is FQGNSA. The CDR3 is 13 amino acids. Trimming cost V 2 bases and J 5 bases, with 9 bases left between them. The CDR3: CASSLITRETQYF. CDR3 bases: TGTGCCAGCAGCTTAATAACGCGCGAGACCCAGTACTTC.

The chain carries TRBV18 and TRBJ2-1; 11 bases map to TRBD2. The V segment lost 6 bases and the J segment 5 bases; nucleotides outside the gene matches: 6. Germline CDR1 reads KGHSH; CDR2 reads LQKENI. The CDR3 sequence is 15 residues long. CDR3 sequence: CASSSQLAGDNEQFF. CDR3 DNA: TGTGCCAGCTCGTCCCAACTAGCGGGAGACAATGAGCAGTTCTTC.

The CDR3 region is CASSPSILGLAGGADTQYF. The CDR3 DNA sequence: TGTGCCAGTAGCCCATCTATTCTGGGACTAGCGGGAGGAGCAGATACGCAGTATTTT. The chain joins TRBV19 to TRBJ2-3, with 15 bases identical to TRBD2. The V and J ends lost 6 bases and 4 bases, in that order; junction bases with no gene match: 14. The CDR3 runs to 19 residues. Germline loops: CDR1 LNHDA, CDR2 SQIVND (reference sequence).

The J gene is TRBJ2-2, the V gene TRBV27; D might be TRBD1 (5 bases). Deletions cut 2 bases from V and 0 bases from J, with 13 bases between. Germline CDR1 and CDR2: MNHEY and SMNVEV (reference sequence). CDR3 length equals 17 residues. CDR3 region: CASSLLPGRSNTGELFF. The CDR3 region has the DNA TGTGCCAGCAGTTTACTCCCAGGGCGCTCGAACACCGGGGAGCTGTTTTTT.

The rearrangement links TRBV10-1 to TRBJ2-7; D is possibly TRBD1 (5 bases). This CDR3 is 13 amino acids long. The germline V gene has CDR1 WNHNN and CDR2 SYGVQD (reference sequence). Trimming pared 0 bases from V and 5 bases from J, leaving 8 bases between. DNA of the CDR3: TGCGCCAGCAGTGAGTCTGGCAGGGACGAGCAGTACTTC. The encoded protein is CASSESGRDEQYF.

A word on this clone: Its ends do not fully match the called genes, so a read error is possible. The V and J genes are TRBV14 and TRBJ2-3; D remains ambiguous. Looked up from germline, CDR1 is SGHDN and CDR2 is FVKESK. CDR3 length equals 14 residues. This CDR3 is CASSKDLSTDTQYF. CDR3 nucleotide sequence: TGTGCCAGCAGCAAAGACTTAAGCACAGATACGCAGTATTTT.

The rearrangement uses TRBV30 and TRBJ1-2; 10 nucleotides line up with TRBD1. Germline V gene lookup returns CDR1 GTSNPN and CDR2 SVGIG (reference sequence). Trimming removed 3 bases from V and 8 bases from J; junction bases left unmatched: 6. The CDR3 spans 13 residues. CDR3 sequence (DNA): TGTGCCTGGAGGGACAGGGGGGTCGGCGGCTACACCTTC. Protein: CAWRDRGVGGYTF. The variable domain in full, with the rest retrieved from reference TRBV30 and TRBJ1-2, is SQTIHQWPATLVQPVGSPLSLECTVEGTSNPNLYWYRQAAGRGLQLLFYSVGIGQISSEVPQNLSASRPQDRQFILSSKKLLLSDSGFYLCAWRDRGVGGYTFGSGTRLTVV.

This clone was picked up one time. This sequence joins TRBV2 and TRBJ2-1; a possible D gene is TRBD2 (5 bases). V lost 6 bases to trimming and J lost 0 bases, with 9 bases between them. Looked up from germline, CDR1 is SNHLY and CDR2 is FYNNEI. The CDR3 covers 14 residues. In DNA, the CDR3 is TGTGCCAGCAGGGAGGAAAGCTCCTACAATGAGCAGTTCTTC. Amino acids: CASREESSYNEQFF. The full variable domain, its missing parts supplied by reference TRBV2 and TRBJ2-1, is EPEVTQTPSHQVTQMGQEVILRCVPISNHLYFYWYRQILGQKVEFLVSFYNNEISEKSEIFDDQFSVERPDGSNFTLKIRSTKLEDSAMYFCASREESSYNEQFFGPGTRLTVL.

This clone was seen only once. This rearrangement joins TRBV21-1 to TRBJ2-1; TRBD1 was called by the table and not checked on the DNA. TRBV21-1 is described as a pseudogene. CDR3 length: 16 amino acids. CDR3 sequence (DNA): TGTGCCAGCAGCAAAGCTTGGAGAACAGGGAACAATGAGCAGTTCTTC. This codes for CASSKAWRTGNNEQFF.

The chain is built from TRBV7-2 and TRBJ1-1, with D possibly TRBD1 on 6 matching bases. The V gene lost 3 bases and the J gene lost 4 bases, with 9 bases spanning the gap. Germline CDR1 and CDR2: SGHTA and FQGNSA. CDR3 length: 13 amino acids. The CDR3 DNA follows: TGTGCCAGCAGCTTTTCCAGGGGCACTGAAGCTTTCTTT. Protein: CASSFSRGTEAFF.

Points on this clone: The sample holds other DNA sequences that translate to the same CDR3. The gene calls are TRBV15 and TRBJ2-1; possible D gene TRBD2, 6 bases. CDR1 LNHNV and CDR2 YYDKDF come from the germline V gene (reference sequence). Trimming removed 3 bases at V and 5 bases at J, with 11 bases between. The CDR3 contains 14 residues. CDR3 in DNA: TGTGCCACCAGCAGGGACGGGGGAAACAATGAGCAGTTCTTC. Protein sequence: CATSRDGGNNEQFF.

This clone was picked up a small number of times. The V call is TRBV6-1, the J call TRBJ2-7; D unclear. Trimming took 8 bases from V and 0 from J, leaving 14 bases between them. CDR3 length: 14 amino acids. The germline V gene encodes CDR1 MNHNS and CDR2 SASEGT. The CDR3 reads CASRRTASSYEQYF. The CDR3 nucleotides read TGTGCCAGCCGGCGCACGGCTAGCTCCTACGAGCAGTACTTC.

This chain links TRBV11-2 with TRBJ2-7; 8 bases line up with TRBD1. This CDR3 contains 12 residues. The J segment lost 7 bases and the V segment lost 5 bases, leaving 4 bases of the junction unmatched. Looked up from germline, CDR1 is SGHAT and CDR2 is FQNNGV. CDR3 bases: TGTGCCAGCAGCGTCGACAGGGGTGAGCAGTACTTC. Translation: CASSVDRGEQYF.